This T cell receptor beta chain was found in a study of siplizumab effects on memory and regulatory T cells. Deletions cut 2 bases from V and 4 bases from J, with 11 bases between. Germline V lookup: CDR1 SNHLY, CDR2 FYNNEI. CDR3 length: 14 amino acids. Study results and limitations: It was not possible to assign a naive or memory phenotype to roughly 80-96% of proliferating CD4+ or CD8+ clones. Unstimulated naive T cells seemed to show more diversity than memory cells did, and they also seemed to be among the major contributors to the alloresponse. The drug siplizumab significantly decreased the alloreactive sequences that could be traced to unstimulated CD4+ memory cells. The alloreactive clones that mapped to unstimulated subsets made up only a minor fraction.

With regard to this clone: Its antigen is not known.

The assay was immunoSEQ multiplex PCR, and TCRdb's table has in-frame clones only and misses some. The table shows about 100,000 clones, with more than 85% occurring only once. This clonotype originated in a human donor in good health. The V call is TRBV2, the J call TRBJ1-2, with D possibly matching TRBD1 (5 bases). The material sequenced was CD4+ T cells sorted from blood. The CDR3 here is CASSEQGLSYGYTF. In DNA form, the CDR3 reads TGTGCCAGCAGTGAACAGGGCCTAAGCTATGGCTACACCTTC.